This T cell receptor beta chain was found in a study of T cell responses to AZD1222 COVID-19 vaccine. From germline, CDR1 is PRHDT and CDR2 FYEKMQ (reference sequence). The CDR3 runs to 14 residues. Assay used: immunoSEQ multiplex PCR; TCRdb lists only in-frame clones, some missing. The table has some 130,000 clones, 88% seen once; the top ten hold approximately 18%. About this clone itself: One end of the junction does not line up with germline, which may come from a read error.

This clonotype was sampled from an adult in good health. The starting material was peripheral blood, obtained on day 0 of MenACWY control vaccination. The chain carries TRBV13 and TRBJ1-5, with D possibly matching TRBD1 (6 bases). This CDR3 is CASSVGGLNQPQHF. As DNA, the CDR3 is TGTGCCAGCAGCGTAGGGGGGCTAAATCAGCCCCAGCATTTT.